This T cell receptor beta chain was retrieved from a study of blood T cell repertoires in COVID-19. Looking at the study overall: The study drew acute and convalescent COVID-19 samples from the United States, Italy and Spain.

The cohort comprised adults aged about 18 to 89 years residing in about two dozen US areas. Sequenced by immunoSEQ multiplex PCR; TCRdb stores in-frame clones only, minus some. The data contain about 250,000 clones, around 86% of them singletons. The CDR3 consists of 15 residues. The V gene's germline CDR1 is LNHDA and CDR2 SQIVND (reference sequence). Trimming cost V 8 bases and J 4 bases, with 18 bases left between them. The sequence was collected from a woman aged 50 to 65 who had recovered from COVID-19. J is TRBJ2-4 and V is TRBV19; D perhaps matches TRBD2 (6 bases). The sample comprised PBMCs or T cells enriched from blood (not recorded which). CDR3 sequence: CASSISGPSKNIQYF. CDR3 nucleotide sequence: TGTGCCAGTTCGATTAGCGGCCCCTCTAAAAACATTCAGTACTTC.